Reported below is one T cell receptor beta chain. cDNA encoding TCR beta was synthesized via 5'RACE template switching incorporating UMIs. Each CDR3 protein gets one entry in TCRdb, which reprocessed the 5' RACE reads and gives no DNA. The sample totals hundreds of thousands of distinct CDR3 sequences. The data were obtained in a study of T cells expressing NK-cell markers. In germline, CDR1 is DFQATT, CDR2 SNEGSKA (reference sequence). This CDR3 is built from 14 residues. The chain couples TRBV20-1 to TRBJ2-3. The TCR sequence derives from a woman between 18 and 70 years old in good health. Material for sequencing was blood T cells: a sorted CD56 or NKG2C T cell subset, CD4+ or CD8+ T cells, or bulk PBMC T cells (not recorded which). This CDR3 reads CSARAGGVTDTQYF.